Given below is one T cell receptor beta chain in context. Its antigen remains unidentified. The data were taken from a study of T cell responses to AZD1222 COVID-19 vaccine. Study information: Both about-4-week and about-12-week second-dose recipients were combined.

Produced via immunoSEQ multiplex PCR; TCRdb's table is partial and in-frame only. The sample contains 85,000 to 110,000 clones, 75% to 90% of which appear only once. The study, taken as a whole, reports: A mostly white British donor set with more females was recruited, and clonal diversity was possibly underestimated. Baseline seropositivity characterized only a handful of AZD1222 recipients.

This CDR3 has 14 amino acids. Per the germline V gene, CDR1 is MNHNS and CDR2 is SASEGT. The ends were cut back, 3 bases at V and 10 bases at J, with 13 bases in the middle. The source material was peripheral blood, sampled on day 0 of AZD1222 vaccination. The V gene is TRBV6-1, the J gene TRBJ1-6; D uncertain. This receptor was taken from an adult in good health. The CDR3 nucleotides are TGTGCCAGCAGTGAGGCGGGTCCGGGGTCACCCCTCCACTTT. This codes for CASSEAGPGSPLHF.